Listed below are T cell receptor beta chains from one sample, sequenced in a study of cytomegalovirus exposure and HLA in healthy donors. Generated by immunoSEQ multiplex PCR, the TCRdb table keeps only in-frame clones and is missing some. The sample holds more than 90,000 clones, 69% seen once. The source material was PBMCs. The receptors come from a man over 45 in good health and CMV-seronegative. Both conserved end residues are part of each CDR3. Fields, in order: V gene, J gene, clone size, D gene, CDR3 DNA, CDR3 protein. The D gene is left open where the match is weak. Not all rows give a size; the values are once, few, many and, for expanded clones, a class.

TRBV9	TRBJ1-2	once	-	TGTGCCAGCAGCGTAGCCGACAGAAATGGTGGTGGCTACACCTTC	CASSVADRNGGGYTF
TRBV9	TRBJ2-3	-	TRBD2	TGTGCCAGCGGCCCTAGCGGGGGGGTCCGTGGCACAGATACGCAGTATTTT	CASGPSGGVRGTDTQYF
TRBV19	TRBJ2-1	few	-	TGTGCCAGTAGGAAGCAGGGTGGTGAGCAGTTCTTC	CASRKQGGEQFF
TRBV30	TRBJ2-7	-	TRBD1	TGTGCCTGGAGCAATTACCGGGACAGGGGATTTCGCGAGCAGTACTTC	CAWSNYRDRGFREQYF
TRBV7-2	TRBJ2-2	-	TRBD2	TGTGCCAGCAGCTTGCTAGCGGGGTACACCGGGGAGCTGTTTTTT	CASSLLAGYTGELFF
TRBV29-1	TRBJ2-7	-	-	TGCAGCGTGCTCGCAGGATCAGACACCTACGAGCAGTACTTC	CSVLAGSDTYEQYF
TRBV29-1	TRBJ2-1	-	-	TGCAGCGTTGAAGATCCGAAGAAACGGAATGAGCAGTTCTTC	CSVEDPKKRNEQFF
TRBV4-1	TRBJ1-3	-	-	TGCGCCAGCAGCCAAGCTCACGCAGGGCGCGGCCTGGGAAACACCATATATTTT	CASSQAHAGRGLGNTIYF
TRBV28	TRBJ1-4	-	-	TGTGCCGCGGGGTCAACTAATGAAAAACTGTTTTTT	CAAGSTNEKLFF
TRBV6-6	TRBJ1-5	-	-	TGTGCCAGCAGCACGGACAGAGCTAATCAGCCCCAGCATTTT	CASSTDRANQPQHF
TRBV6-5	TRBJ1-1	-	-	TGTGCCAGCAGTTACTCGGGGCGGGCTTTCTTT	CASSYSGRAFF
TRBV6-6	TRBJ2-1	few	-	TGTGCCAGCAGTTTCCTAACAGGGTACAATGAGCAGTTCTTC	CASSFLTGYNEQFF
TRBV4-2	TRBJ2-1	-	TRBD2	TGTGCCAGCAGCCAAGGGTTAGCGGGACTCTACAATGAGCAGTTCTTC	CASSQGLAGLYNEQFF
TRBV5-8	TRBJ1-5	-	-	TGTGCCAGCAGCTTGGTTTTTAGCCGACTCAATCAGCCCCAGCATTTT	CASSLVFSRLNQPQHF
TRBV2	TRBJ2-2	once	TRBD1	TGTGCCAGCGGGGGGACAGGGGGAAACACCGGGGAGCTGTTTTTT	CASGGTGGNTGELFF
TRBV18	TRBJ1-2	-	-	TGTGCCAGCTCACTGGGGACACGAGGGACTAACTATGGCTACACCTTC	CASSLGTRGTNYGYTF
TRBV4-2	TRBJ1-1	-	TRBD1	TGTGCCAGCTGCTCTCCCGGGGACAGGGACACTGAAGCTTTCTTT	CASCSPGDRDTEAFF
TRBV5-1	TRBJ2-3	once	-	TGCGCCAGCAGCTTGGGCCCCGGGAATTTTCCCGCAGATACGCAGTATTTT	CASSLGPGNFPADTQYF
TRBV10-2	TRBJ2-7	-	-	TGCGCCAGCAGTGAGTCTACAGGGACCTACGAGCAGTACTTC	CASSESTGTYEQYF
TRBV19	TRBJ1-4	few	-	TGTGCCAGTAGTAATGACGGGAATGAAAAACTGTTTTTT	CASSNDGNEKLFF
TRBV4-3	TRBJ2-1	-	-	TGCGCCAGCAGCCAAGATCACGGGATACACGTCAGTGAGCAGTTCTTC	CASSQDHGIHVSEQFF
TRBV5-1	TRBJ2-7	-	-	TGCGCCAGCAGCTTGAGCACAGGACCTAACGAGCAGTACTTC	CASSLSTGPNEQYF
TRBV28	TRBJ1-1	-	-	TGTGCCAGCAGACCTATGCACACTGAAGCTTTCTTT	CASRPMHTEAFF